Listed here are 31 T cell receptor beta chains from one sample, sequenced in a study of blood T cell repertoires in COVID-19. Repertoires were generated with immunoSEQ multiplex PCR, while TCRdb's copy carries only in-frame clones and drops some. The repertoire consists of roughly 220,000 clones, with 80% to 85% occurring once and the leading ten covering 20%. The sample comprised peripheral blood. The receptors stem from a man between 25 and 39 years old with active or convalescent COVID-19.

V and J are TRBV9 and TRBJ1-5; D gene uncertain. The CDR3 contains 14 residues. Germline loops: CDR1 SGDLS, CDR2 YYNGEE. The germline V and J ends were trimmed by 4 bases and 6 bases, with 14 bases remaining between them. DNA for the CDR3: TGTGCCAGCAGCCCCGCCGGGGAATTTCAGCCCCAGCATTTT. This codes for CASSPAGEFQPQHF.

The rearrangement links TRBV10-2 to TRBJ2-7, with D tentatively TRBD1 (6 bases). Germline V lookup: CDR1 WSHSY, CDR2 SAAADI. The V end lost 6 bases, the J end lost 4 bases, and 10 bases lay between the germline ends. The CDR3 is 12 residues long. The CDR3 nucleotides read TGCGCCAGCAGGGAGACAGGATACGAGCAGTACTTC. Its translation is CASRETGYEQYF.

V and J are TRBV4-1 and TRBJ1-5; 9 bases match TRBD1. This CDR3 is built from 15 residues. Germline CDR1 is MGHRA and CDR2 is YSYEKL. Trimming took 4 bases from V and 6 from J; bases not matched to a gene: 7. As DNA, the CDR3 is TGCGCCAGCAGCCTCCGGGACAGGGTAGGTCAGCCCCAGCATTTT. Residues: CASSLRDRVGQPQHF.

The chain is built from TRBV7-2 and TRBJ2-3, with D possibly being TRBD2 (6 bases). The CDR3 extends over 14 amino acids. Germline V lookup: CDR1 SGHTA, CDR2 FQGNSA. V was shortened by 5 bases and J by 9 bases, with 18 bases between the two germline ends. The CDR3 DNA sequence: TGTGCCAGCAGCCACCGACCCGGGGGATTAACGCAGTATTTT. Protein product: CASSHRPGGLTQYF.

The chain is built from TRBV5-1 and TRBJ2-3; D is possibly TRBD2 (6 bases). Germline V gene sequence: CDR1 SGHRS, CDR2 YFSETQ. CDR3 length equals 13 residues. V lost 4 bases, J lost 6 bases, and 12 bases lay in between. The CDR3 DNA reads as TGCGCCAGCAGCACGACTAGTTACGATACGCAGTATTTT. Its translation is CASSTTSYDTQYF.

The chain uses TRBV6-6 and TRBJ2-1; TRBD1 is a possible D gene (8 bases). The CDR3 is 14 residues long. Per germline, CDR1 MNHNY and CDR2 SVGAGI (reference sequence). V dropped 6 bases and J dropped 2 bases, with 11 bases sitting between them. The CDR3, as DNA: TGTGCCAGCAGACAGGGGGGGACCTACAATGAGCAGTTCTTC. Its protein is CASRQGGTYNEQFF.

The chain employs TRBV5-1 and TRBJ2-7; 7 nucleotides agree with TRBD1. V gave up 0 bases and J gave up 2 bases; unmatched junction bases: 2. The CDR3 runs to 14 residues. Germline-derived CDR1 and CDR2 are SGHRS and YFSETQ. In DNA, the CDR3 is TGCGCCAGCAGCTTGGAGGGACAGACCTACGAGCAGTACTTC. This gives the protein CASSLEGQTYEQYF.

The chain joins TRBV4-1 to TRBJ1-1; no definite D call. From germline, CDR1 is MGHRA and CDR2 YSYEKL. CDR3 length: 14 residues. Trimming left V 0 bases short and J 6 bases short, with 11 bases between. CDR3 sequence reads: CASSQDDGGPEAFF. DNA for the CDR3: TGCGCCAGCAGCCAAGATGACGGCGGGCCTGAAGCTTTCTTT.

V usage is TRBV3-1 (or the pseudogene TRBV3-2) and J usage is TRBJ2-7, with TRBD2 matching 9 bases. This CDR3 region has 14 residues. The V gene end was trimmed by 1 base and the J gene end by 2 bases; junction bases not matched to a gene: 0. The germline V gene has CDR1 LGHDT and CDR2 YNNKEL (reference sequence). CDR3 loop: CASSQGTSAYEQYF. The DNA for the CDR3 is TGTGCCAGCAGCCAAGGGACTAGCGCCTACGAGCAGTACTTC.

This clone has just a few counts. The chain combines TRBV12-5 with TRBJ1-1; no definite D call. Trimming cost V 3 bases and J 11 bases, with 10 bases left between them. Germline CDR1 is LGHNT and CDR2 is FRNRAP. CDR3 size: 11 residues. For the CDR3, the DNA is TGTGCTAGTGGTTTCGGGGTAGTGGCTTTCTTT. This encodes CASGFGVVAFF.

The V call is TRBV4-2, the J call TRBJ1-5; 8 nucleotides agree with TRBD1. CDR1 is LGHNA, CDR2 YNFKEQ, per germline. The CDR3 length is 14 residues. J was trimmed by 5 bases and V by 3 bases; bases with no gene match: 3. CDR3: CASSQGGQDQPQHF. The CDR3 DNA is TGTGCCAGCAGCCAGGGGGGACAGGATCAGCCCCAGCATTTT.

This chain connects TRBV5-1 to TRBJ1-1; maybe TRBD1 (6 bases). CDR1 is SGHRS and CDR2 is YFSETQ in the germline V gene. The CDR3 consists of 15 residues. Trimming pared 4 bases from V and 0 bases from J, leaving 13 bases between. CDR3 sequence (DNA): TGCGCCAGCAGCAATGGACAGCCGATGAACACTGAAGCTTTCTTT. Protein sequence: CASSNGQPMNTEAFF.

The chain uses TRBV4-1 and TRBJ2-5; 7 positions match TRBD1. Germline CDR1 MGHRA, CDR2 YSYEKL. CDR3 length equals 16 residues. The V gene end was trimmed by 1 base and the J gene end by 5 bases; junction bases not matched to a gene: 10. CDR3 sequence (DNA): TGCGCCAGCAGCCAAGGGGGACAGCCCGGCGGGGAGACCCAGTACTTC. Protein: CASSQGGQPGGETQYF.

The chain joins TRBV19 to TRBJ1-5; D is undetermined. From germline, CDR1 is LNHDA and CDR2 SQIVND (reference sequence). The CDR3 loop spans 14 amino acids. The V end lost 2 bases, the J end lost 3 bases, and 8 bases lay between the germline ends. The CDR3 sequence: CASSISGYNQPQHF. The CDR3 DNA reads TGTGCCAGTAGTATATCGGGGTACAATCAGCCCCAGCATTTT.

J is TRBJ1-2 and V is TRBV9; D uncertain. The V end was cut by 0 bases, the J end by 4 bases, with 10 bases between. The CDR3 spans 14 residues. Germline CDR1 reads SGDLS; CDR2 reads YYNGEE. CDR3: CASSVAIAGYGYTF. The CDR3 DNA sequence: TGTGCCAGCAGCGTAGCTATAGCCGGCTATGGCTACACCTTC.

This clone was seen a few times. The chain joins TRBV4-1 to TRBJ1-1, with unresolved D. Deletions cut 2 bases from V and 0 bases from J, with 7 bases between. Germline V lookup: CDR1 MGHRA, CDR2 YSYEKL. CDR3 length: 14 amino acids. DNA for the CDR3: TGCGCCAGCAGCCAACCAGAAATGAACACTGAAGCTTTCTTT. It yields the protein CASSQPEMNTEAFF.

This chain connects TRBV5-1 to TRBJ1-1; 9 bases are a match to TRBD1. Trimming cost V 0 bases and J 1 base; bases outside gene matches: 4. The CDR3 loop spans 16 amino acids. Germline values: CDR1 SGHRS, CDR2 YFSETQ. The CDR3 bases are TGCGCCAGCAGCTTGGGGGGGACAGGGCCGAACACTGAAGCTTTCTTT. Translated: CASSLGGTGPNTEAFF.

V gene TRBV5-5 combines with J gene TRBJ1-5, with a weak D call TRBD1 (6 bases). Germline-derived CDR1 and CDR2 are SGHKS and YYEKEE (reference sequence). With 0 bases removed from V and 5 bases from J, the gap between germline ends came to 9 bases. The CDR3 spans 14 residues. CDR3 nucleotides: TGTGCCAGCAGCTTGGACAGGGACGATCAGCCCCAGCATTTT. It specifies CASSLDRDDQPQHF.

The V gene is TRBV4-2, the J gene TRBJ1-1; 7 nucleotides align to TRBD1. This CDR3 has 14 amino acids. From germline, CDR1 is LGHNA and CDR2 YNFKEQ. V lost 4 bases to trimming and J lost 6 bases; unmatched junction nucleotides: 8. DNA of the CDR3: TGTGCCAGCAGCCTCGGACAGGCCAACCCTGAAGCTTTCTTT. It translates to CASSLGQANPEAFF.

V and J are TRBV2 and TRBJ2-1; weak D call: TRBD2 (5 bases). Germline V gene lookup returns CDR1 SNHLY and CDR2 FYNNEI. Trimming stripped 1 base from V and 8 bases from J, with 9 bases between. This CDR3 region has 13 residues. CDR3 region: CASSEVRTDEQFF. DNA for the CDR3: TGTGCCAGCAGTGAAGTCCGGACTGATGAGCAGTTCTTC.

V is TRBV28 and J is TRBJ1-1, with TRBD1 matching over 8 bases. The CDR3 is 16 amino acids. After removal of 6 bases from V and 6 bases from J, the junction contained 15 bases not matched to a gene. Germline lookup yields CDR1 MDHEN and CDR2 SYDVKM. CDR3: CASSPSGTGNRAEAFF. DNA of the CDR3: TGTGCCAGCAGCCCGTCCGGGACAGGCAACCGCGCTGAAGCTTTCTTT.

The rearrangement links TRBV5-1 to TRBJ2-5; the D gene is possibly TRBD1 (5 bases). Per germline, CDR1 SGHRS and CDR2 YFSETQ. The ends were cut back, 3 bases at V and 1 base at J, with 7 bases in the middle. The CDR3 is 13 residues long. The CDR3 DNA is TGCGCCAGCAGCTGGACAATCCAAGAGACCCAGTACTTC. Amino acid sequence: CASSWTIQETQYF.

The V gene is TRBV28, the J gene TRBJ1-3; the D gene is possibly TRBD1 (6 bases). Germline V lookup: CDR1 MDHEN, CDR2 SYDVKM. Trimming took 5 bases from V and 4 from J, leaving 18 bases between them. The CDR3 is 16 amino acids. CDR3 coding DNA: TGTGCCAGCAGTCCTCCCGCCAGGGGATTCGGAAACACCATATATTTT. This codes for CASSPPARGFGNTIYF.

The chain joins TRBV7-6 to TRBJ2-7, with a tentative D call TRBD1 (6 bases). The CDR3 has 15 amino acids. Trimming removed 4 bases from V and 3 bases from J, with 16 bases in between. Germline CDR1 and CDR2: SGHVS and FNYEAQ. The CDR3 is CASSSGAGFLYEQYF. The CDR3 DNA is TGTGCCAGCAGCTCAGGGGCAGGGTTCCTCTACGAGCAGTACTTC.

This sequence joins TRBV6-2 or TRBV6-3 and TRBJ2-2; 7 positions agree with TRBD2. CDR3 size: 14 residues. V lost 2 bases, J lost 6 bases, and 3 bases stayed unmatched. The germline CDR1 and CDR2 sequences are MNHEY and SVGEGT. CDR3 amino acids: CASSYGREPGELFF. DNA for the CDR3: TGTGCCAGCAGTTACGGGCGGGAGCCCGGGGAGCTGTTTTTT.

This clone was seen a few times. This chain links TRBV4-2 with TRBJ1-4; TRBD1 might be the D (6 bases). Germline V gene data show CDR1 as LGHNA and CDR2 as YNFKEQ. This CDR3 region has 16 residues. Between the trimmed V and J ends, which lost 4 bases and 2 bases, there was a span of 14 bases. The CDR3 DNA reads as TGTGCCAGCAGCCGACAAGGGGGTATTACTAATGAAAAACTGTTTTTT. It specifies CASSRQGGITNEKLFF.

The rearrangement joins TRBV5-1 to TRBJ1-1; D remains unclear. CDR3 length: 14 residues. The ends were cut back, 1 base at V and 4 bases at J, with 11 bases in the middle. Germline V gives CDR1 SGHRS, CDR2 YFSETQ. The CDR3 here is CASSLFGVSTEAFF. Written as DNA, the CDR3 is TGCGCCAGCAGCTTGTTCGGGGTTAGCACTGAAGCTTTCTTT.

The chain links TRBV27 to TRBJ2-1; 7 bases line up with TRBD2. The CDR3 sequence is 14 residues long. Germline CDR1 is MNHEY and CDR2 is SMNVEV (reference sequence). With V trimmed by 6 bases and J by 6 bases, 8 bases remained unmatched. CDR3 coding DNA: TGTGCCAGCAGGACTAGCAAGGTCTTCAATGAGCAGTTCTTC. This translates into CASRTSKVFNEQFF.

The chain joins TRBV6-1 to TRBJ2-7, with TRBD1 matching 9 bases. V trimming: 3 bases; J trimming: 4 bases; junction bases outside the gene matches: 7. The CDR3 extends over 15 amino acids. Germline V gene lookup returns CDR1 MNHNS and CDR2 SASEGT. The CDR3 nucleotides are TGTGCCAGCAGTGATCCGGGACAGGGAGGTTACGAGCAGTACTTC. This encodes CASSDPGQGGYEQYF.

The chain employs TRBV12-3 or TRBV12-4 and TRBJ1-2; the D is unclear. The CDR3 loop spans 13 amino acids. Trimming removed 2 bases at V and 4 bases at J, with 8 bases between. DNA for the CDR3: TGTGCCAGCAGTTTACCGGAGGGCTATGGCTACACCTTC. Translating gives CASSLPEGYGYTF.

The V gene is TRBV6-5, the J gene TRBJ2-5; D may be TRBD2 (5 bases). With 6 bases removed from V and 7 bases from J, the gap between germline ends came to 18 bases. CDR3 length equals 14 residues. From germline, CDR1 is MNHEY and CDR2 SVGAGI. The CDR3 region is CASSSSVDSWTQYF. Here the CDR3 DNA reads TGTGCCAGCAGCTCAAGCGTGGACTCTTGGACCCAGTACTTC.